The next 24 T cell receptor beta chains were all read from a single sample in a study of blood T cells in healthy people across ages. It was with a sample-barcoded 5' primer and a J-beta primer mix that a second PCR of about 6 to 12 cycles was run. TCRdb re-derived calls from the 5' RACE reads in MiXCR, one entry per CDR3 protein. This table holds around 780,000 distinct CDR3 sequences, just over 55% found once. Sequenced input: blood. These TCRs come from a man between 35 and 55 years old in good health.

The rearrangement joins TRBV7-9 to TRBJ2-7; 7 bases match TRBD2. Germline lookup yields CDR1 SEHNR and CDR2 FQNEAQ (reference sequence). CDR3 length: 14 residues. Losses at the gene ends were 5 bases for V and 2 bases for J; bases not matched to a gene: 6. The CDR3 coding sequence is TGTGCCAGCAGCCAGCCTAGCGGTACCTACGAGCAGTACTTC. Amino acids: CASSQPSGTYEQYF.

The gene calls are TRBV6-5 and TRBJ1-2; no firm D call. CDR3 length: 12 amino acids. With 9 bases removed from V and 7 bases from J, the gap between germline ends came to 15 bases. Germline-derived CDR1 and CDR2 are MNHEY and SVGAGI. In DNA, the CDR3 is TGTGCCAGTCGAGGGCAGGTCGGTGGCTACACCTTC. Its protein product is CASRGQVGGYTF.

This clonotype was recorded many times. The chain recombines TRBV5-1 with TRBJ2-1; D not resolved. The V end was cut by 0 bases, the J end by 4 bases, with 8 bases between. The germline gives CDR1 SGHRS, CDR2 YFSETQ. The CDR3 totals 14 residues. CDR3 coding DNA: TGCGCCAGCAGCTTGGGCCAGGAGTACAATGAGCAGTTCTTC. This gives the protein CASSLGQEYNEQFF.

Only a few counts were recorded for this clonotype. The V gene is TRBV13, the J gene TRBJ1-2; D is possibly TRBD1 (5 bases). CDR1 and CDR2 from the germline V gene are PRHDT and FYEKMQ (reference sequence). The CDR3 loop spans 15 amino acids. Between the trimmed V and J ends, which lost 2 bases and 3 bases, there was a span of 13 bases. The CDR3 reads CASSLTGSADYGYTF. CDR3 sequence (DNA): TGTGCCAGCAGCTTAACAGGTTCCGCTGACTATGGCTACACCTTC.

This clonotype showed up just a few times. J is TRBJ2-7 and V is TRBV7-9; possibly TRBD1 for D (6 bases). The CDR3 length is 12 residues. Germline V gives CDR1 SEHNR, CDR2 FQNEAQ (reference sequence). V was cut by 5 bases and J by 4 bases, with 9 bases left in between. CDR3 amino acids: CASSRGHYEQYF. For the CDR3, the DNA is TGTGCCAGCAGCCGGGGACATTACGAGCAGTACTTC.

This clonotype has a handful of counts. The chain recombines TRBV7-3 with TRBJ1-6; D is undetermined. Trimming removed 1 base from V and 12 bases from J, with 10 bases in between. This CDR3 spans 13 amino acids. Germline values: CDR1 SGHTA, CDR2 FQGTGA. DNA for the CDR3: TGTGCCAGCAGCTTAAGCGCCGTTGAACCCCTCCACTTT. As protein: CASSLSAVEPLHF.

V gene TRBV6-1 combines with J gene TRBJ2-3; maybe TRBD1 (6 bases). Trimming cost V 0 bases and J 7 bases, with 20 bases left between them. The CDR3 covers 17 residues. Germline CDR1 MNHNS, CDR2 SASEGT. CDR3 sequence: CASSEAGFGGNPNTQYF. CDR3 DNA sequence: TGTGCCAGCAGTGAAGCCGGGTTTGGGGGCAACCCAAATACGCAGTATTTT.

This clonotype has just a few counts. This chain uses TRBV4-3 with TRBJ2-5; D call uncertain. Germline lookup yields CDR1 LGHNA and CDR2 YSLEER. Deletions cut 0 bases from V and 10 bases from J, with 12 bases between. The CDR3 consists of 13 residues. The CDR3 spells CASSQDGIGVQYF. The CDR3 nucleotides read TGCGCCAGCAGCCAAGATGGTATTGGGGTCCAGTACTTC.

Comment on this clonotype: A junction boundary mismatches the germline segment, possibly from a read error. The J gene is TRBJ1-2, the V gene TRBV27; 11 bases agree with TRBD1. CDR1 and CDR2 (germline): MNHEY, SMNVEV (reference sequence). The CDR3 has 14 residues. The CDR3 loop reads CASRGTGGYYGCTF. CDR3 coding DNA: TGTGCCAGCAGGGGGACAGGGGGATACTATGGCTGCACCTTC.

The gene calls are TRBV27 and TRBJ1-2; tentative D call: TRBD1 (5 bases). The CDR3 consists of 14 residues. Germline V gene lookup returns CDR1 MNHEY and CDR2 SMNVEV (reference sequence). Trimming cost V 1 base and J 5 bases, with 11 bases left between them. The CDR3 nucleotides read TGTGCCAGCAGTTTATGGGTTGGGGGGTATGGCTACACCTTC. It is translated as CASSLWVGGYGYTF.

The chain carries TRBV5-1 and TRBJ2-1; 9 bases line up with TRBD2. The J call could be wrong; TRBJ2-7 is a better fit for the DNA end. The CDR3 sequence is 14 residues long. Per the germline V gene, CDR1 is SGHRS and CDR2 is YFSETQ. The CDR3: CATGSGSGHNEQYF. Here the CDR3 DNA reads TGCGCCACTGGTAGCGGGAGCGGCCACAATGAGCAGTACTTC.

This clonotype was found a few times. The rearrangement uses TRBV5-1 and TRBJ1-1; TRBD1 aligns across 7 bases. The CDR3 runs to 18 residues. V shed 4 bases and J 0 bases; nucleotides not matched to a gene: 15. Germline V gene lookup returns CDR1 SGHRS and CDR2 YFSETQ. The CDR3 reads CASSRQSRGQLMNTEAFF. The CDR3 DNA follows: TGCGCCAGCAGCCGTCAGTCCCGGGGACAGCTTATGAACACTGAAGCTTTCTTT.

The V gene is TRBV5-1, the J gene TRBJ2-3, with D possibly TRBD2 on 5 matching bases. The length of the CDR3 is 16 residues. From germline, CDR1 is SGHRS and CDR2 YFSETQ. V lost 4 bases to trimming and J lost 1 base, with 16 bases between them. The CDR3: CASSHAPRTGTDTQYF. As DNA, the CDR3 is TGCGCCAGCAGCCACGCCCCACGGACTGGCACAGATACGCAGTATTTT.

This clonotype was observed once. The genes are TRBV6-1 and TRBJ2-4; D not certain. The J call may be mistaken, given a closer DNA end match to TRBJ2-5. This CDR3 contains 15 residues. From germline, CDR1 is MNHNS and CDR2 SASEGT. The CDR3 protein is CASSEMWNTQETQYF. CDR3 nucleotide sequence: TGTGCCAGCAGTGAAATGTGGAATACCCAAGAGACCCAGTACTTC.

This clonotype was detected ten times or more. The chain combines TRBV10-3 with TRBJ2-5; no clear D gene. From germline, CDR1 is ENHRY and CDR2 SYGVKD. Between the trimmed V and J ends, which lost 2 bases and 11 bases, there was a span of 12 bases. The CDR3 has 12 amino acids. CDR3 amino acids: CAISEEIGEQYF. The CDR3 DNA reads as TGTGCCATCAGTGAGGAGATCGGAGAGCAGTACTTC.

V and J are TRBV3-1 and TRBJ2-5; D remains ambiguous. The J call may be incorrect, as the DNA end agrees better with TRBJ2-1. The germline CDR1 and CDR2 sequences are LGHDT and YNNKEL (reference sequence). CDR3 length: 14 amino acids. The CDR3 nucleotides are TGTGCCAGCAGCCGCGGCCCGACCCAAGAGACCCAGTTCTTC. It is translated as CASSRGPTQETQFF.

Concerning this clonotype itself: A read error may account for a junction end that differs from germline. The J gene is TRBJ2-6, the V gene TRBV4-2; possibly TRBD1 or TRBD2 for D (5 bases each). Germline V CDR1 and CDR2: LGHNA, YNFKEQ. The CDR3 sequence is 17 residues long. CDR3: CASSQGDRSSGANVLTF. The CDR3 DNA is TGTGCCAGCAGTCAAGGGGACCGGAGCTCTGGGGCCAACGTCCTGACTTTC.

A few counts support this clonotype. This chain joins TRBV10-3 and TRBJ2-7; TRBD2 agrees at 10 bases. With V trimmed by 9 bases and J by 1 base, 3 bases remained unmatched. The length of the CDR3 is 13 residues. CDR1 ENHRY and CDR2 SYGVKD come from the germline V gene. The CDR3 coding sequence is TGTGCCATTGGACTAGCGGAGTCCTACGAGCAGTACTTC. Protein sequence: CAIGLAESYEQYF.

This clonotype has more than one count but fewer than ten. CDR3 DNA sequence: TGTGCCAGCAGTTACGACCTGGTCTTGGAGACCCAGTACTTC. Translated, it gives CASSYDLVLETQYF. The rearrangement links TRBV6-5 to TRBJ2-5; D not resolved. CDR1 is MNHEY and CDR2 is SVGAGI in the germline V gene. The V end was cut by 2 bases, the J end by 5 bases, with 12 bases between. The CDR3 is 14 residues long.

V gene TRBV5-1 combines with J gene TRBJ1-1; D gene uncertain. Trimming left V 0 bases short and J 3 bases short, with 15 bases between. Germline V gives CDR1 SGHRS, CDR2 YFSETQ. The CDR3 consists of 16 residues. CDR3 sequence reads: CASSLESRSGDTEAFF. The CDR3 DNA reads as TGCGCCAGCAGCTTGGAGTCCCGGTCTGGGGACACTGAAGCTTTCTTT. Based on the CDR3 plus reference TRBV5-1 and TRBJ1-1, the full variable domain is KAGVTQTPRYLIKTRGQQVTLSCSPISGHRSVSWYQQTPGQGLQFLFEYFSETQRNKGNFPGRFSGRQFSNSRSEMNVSTLELGDSALYLCASSLESRSGDTEAFFGQGTRLTVV.

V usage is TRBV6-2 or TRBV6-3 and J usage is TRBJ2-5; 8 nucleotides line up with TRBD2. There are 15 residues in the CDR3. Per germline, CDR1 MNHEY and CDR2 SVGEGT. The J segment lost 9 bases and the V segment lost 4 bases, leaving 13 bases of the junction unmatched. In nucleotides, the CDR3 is TGTGCCAGCAGTTCAGCGGGAGTGGGGCCGGAGGCCCAGTACTTC. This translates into CASSSAGVGPEAQYF.

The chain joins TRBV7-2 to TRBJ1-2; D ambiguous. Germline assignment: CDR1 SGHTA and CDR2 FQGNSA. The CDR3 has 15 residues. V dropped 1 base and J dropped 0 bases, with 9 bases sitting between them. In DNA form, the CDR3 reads TGTGCCAGCAGCTTAGAGCTCAGGCCTAACTATGGCTACACCTTC. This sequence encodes CASSLELRPNYGYTF.

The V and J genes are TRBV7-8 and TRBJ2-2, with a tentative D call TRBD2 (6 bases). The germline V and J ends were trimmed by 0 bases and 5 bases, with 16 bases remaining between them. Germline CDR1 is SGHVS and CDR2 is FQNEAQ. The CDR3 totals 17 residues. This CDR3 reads CASSLASGSGRTGELFF. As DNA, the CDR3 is TGTGCCAGCAGCTTAGCTAGCGGTTCTGGGAGGACCGGGGAGCTGTTTTTT.

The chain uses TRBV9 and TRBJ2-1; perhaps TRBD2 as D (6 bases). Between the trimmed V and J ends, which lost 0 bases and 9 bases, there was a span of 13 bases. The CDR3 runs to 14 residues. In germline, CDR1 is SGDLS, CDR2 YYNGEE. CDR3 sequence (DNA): TGTGCCAGCAGCGTAGAAGGAGGGGTCACTGAGCAGTTCTTC. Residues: CASSVEGGVTEQFF. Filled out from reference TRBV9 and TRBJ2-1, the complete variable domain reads DSGVTQTPKHLITATGQRVTLRCSPRSGDLSVYWYQQSLDQGLQFLIQYYNGEERAKGNILERFSAQQFPDLHSELNLSSLELGDSALYFCASSVEGGVTEQFFGPGTRLTVL.